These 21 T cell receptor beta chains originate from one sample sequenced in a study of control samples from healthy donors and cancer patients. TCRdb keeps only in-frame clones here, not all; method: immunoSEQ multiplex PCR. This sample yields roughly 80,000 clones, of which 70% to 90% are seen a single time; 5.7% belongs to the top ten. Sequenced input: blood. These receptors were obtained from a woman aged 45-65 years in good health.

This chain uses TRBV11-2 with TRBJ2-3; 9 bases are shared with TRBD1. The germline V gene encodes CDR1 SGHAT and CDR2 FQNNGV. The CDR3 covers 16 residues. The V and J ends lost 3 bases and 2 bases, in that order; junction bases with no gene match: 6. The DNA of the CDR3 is TGTGCCAGCAGCTTGGGGACAGGGCTTAACACAGATACGCAGTATTTT. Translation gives CASSLGTGLNTDTQYF.

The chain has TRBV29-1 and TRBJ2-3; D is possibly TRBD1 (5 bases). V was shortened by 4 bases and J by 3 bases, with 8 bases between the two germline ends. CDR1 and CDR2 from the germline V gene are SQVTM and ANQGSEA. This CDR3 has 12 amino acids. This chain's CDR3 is CSVVKGTDTQYF. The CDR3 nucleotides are TGCAGCGTTGTCAAGGGGACAGATACGCAGTATTTT.

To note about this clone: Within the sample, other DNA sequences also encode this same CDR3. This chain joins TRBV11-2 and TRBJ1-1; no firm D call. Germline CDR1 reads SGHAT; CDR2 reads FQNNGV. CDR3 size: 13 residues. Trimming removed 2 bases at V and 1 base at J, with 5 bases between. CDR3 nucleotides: TGTGCCAGCAGCTTAACCCAGAACACTGAAGCTTTCTTT. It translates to CASSLTQNTEAFF.

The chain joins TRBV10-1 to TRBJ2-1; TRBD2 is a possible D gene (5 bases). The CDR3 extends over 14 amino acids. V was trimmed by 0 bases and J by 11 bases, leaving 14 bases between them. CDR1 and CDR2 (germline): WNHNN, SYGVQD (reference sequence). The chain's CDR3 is CASSESAGGRKQFF. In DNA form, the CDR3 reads TGCGCCAGCAGTGAGTCCGCAGGAGGACGGAAGCAGTTCTTC.

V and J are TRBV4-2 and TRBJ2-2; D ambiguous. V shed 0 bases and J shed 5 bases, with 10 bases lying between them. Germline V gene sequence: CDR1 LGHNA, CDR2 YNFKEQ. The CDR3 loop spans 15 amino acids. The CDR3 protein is CASSQDKGSTGELFF. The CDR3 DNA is TGTGCCAGCAGCCAAGACAAGGGTAGTACCGGGGAGCTGTTTTTT.

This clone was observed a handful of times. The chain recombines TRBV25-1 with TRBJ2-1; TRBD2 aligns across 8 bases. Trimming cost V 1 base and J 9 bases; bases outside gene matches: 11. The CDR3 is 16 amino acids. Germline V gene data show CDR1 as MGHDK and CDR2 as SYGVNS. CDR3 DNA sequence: TGTGCCAGCAGTGAATTAAGCGGGGGAGCCAGGGCTGAGCAGTTCTTC. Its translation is CASSELSGGARAEQFF.

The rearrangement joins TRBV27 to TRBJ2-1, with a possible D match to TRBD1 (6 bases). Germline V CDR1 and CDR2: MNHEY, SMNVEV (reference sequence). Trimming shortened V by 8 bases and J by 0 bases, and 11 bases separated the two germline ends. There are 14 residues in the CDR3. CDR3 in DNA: TGTGCCAGCGGGGGCAGGGACTCCTACAATGAGCAGTTCTTC. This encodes CASGGRDSYNEQFF.

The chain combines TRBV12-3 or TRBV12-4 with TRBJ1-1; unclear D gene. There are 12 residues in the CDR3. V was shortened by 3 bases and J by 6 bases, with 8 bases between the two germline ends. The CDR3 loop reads CASSFNGPEAFF. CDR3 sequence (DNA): TGTGCCAGCAGTTTCAACGGTCCTGAAGCTTTCTTT.

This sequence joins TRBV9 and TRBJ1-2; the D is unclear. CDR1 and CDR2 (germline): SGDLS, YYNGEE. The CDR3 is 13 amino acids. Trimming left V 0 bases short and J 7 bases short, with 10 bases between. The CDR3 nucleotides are TGTGCCAGCAGCGTAGACCACTCGGGTGGCTACACCTTC. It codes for CASSVDHSGGYTF.

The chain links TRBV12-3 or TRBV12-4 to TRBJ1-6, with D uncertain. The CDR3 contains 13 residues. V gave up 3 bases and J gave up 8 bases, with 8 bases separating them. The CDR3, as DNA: TGTGCCAGCAGTTTTATTCTAGATTCACCCCTCCACTTT. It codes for CASSFILDSPLHF.

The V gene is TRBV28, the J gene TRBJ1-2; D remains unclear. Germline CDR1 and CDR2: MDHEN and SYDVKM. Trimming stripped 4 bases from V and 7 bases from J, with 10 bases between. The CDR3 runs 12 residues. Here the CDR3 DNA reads TGTGCCAGCAGTTCCGAAGGGTTTGGCTACACCTTC. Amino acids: CASSSEGFGYTF.

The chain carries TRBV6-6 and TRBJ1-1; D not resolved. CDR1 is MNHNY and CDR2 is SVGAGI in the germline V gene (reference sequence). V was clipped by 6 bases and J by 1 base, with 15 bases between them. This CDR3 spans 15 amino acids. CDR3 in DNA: TGTGCCAGCAGCCGACAAATAGACTGGAACACTGAAGCTTTCTTT. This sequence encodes CASSRQIDWNTEAFF.

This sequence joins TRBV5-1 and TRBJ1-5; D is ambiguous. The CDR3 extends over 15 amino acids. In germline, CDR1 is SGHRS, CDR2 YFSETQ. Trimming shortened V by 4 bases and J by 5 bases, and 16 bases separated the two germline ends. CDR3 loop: CASSLQSGNDQPQHF. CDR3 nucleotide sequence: TGCGCCAGCAGCCTACAGTCGGGGAACGATCAGCCCCAGCATTTT.

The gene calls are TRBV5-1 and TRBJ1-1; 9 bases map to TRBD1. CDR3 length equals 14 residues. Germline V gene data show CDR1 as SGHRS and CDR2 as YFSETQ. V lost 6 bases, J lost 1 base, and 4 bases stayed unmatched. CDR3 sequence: CASMMTGGNTEAFF. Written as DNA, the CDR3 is TGCGCCAGCATGATGACAGGGGGGAACACTGAAGCTTTCTTT.

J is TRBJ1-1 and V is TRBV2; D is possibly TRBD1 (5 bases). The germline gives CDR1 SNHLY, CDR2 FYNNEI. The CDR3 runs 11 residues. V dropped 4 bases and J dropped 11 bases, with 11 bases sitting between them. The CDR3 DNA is TGTGCCAGCAGTGGTCGGGGGGTGGCTTTCTTT. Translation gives CASSGRGVAFF.

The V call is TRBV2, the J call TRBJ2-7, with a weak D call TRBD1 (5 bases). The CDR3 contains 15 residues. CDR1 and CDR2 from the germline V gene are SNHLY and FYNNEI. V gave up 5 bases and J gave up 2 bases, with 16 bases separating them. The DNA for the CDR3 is TGTGCCAGCAGTAGTGACAGTCCTCGCGCCTACGAGCAGTACTTC. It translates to CASSSDSPRAYEQYF.

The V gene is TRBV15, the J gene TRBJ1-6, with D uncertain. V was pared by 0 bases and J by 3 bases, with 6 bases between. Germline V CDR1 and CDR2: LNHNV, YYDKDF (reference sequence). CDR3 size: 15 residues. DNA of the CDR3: TGTGCCACCAGCAGAGAAGTCGACTATAATTCACCCCTCCACTTT. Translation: CATSREVDYNSPLHF.

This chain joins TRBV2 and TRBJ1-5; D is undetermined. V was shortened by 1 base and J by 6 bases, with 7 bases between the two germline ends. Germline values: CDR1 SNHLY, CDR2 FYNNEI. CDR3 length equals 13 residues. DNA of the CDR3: TGTGCCAGCAGTGAAGGGGAAGGTCAGCCCCAGCATTTT. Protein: CASSEGEGQPQHF.

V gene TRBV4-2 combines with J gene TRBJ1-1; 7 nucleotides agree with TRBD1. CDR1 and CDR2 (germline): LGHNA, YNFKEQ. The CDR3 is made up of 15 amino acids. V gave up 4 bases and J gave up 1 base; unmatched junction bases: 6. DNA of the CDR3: TGTGCCAGCAGCCGCTCCCAGGGGGGGAACACTGAAGCTTTCTTT. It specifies CASSRSQGGNTEAFF.

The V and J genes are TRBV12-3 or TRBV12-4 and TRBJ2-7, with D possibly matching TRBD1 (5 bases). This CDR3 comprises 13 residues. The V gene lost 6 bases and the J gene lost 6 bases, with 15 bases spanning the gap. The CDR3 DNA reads TGTGCCAGCAGGCTTACCCAGGGTTCCGAGCAGTACTTC. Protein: CASRLTQGSEQYF.

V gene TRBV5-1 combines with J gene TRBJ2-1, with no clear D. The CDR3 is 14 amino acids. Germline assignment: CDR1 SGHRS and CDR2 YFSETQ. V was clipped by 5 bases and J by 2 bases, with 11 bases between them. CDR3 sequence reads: CASSIGTTYNEQFF. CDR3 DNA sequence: TGCGCCAGCAGTATTGGAACTACCTACAATGAGCAGTTCTTC.